This paragraph reports one T cell receptor (beta chain). Its target is not known. This sample was taken from a study of cytomegalovirus exposure and HLA in healthy donors. Study outcomes and limitations: Associated with HLA alleles at 0.05 false discovery rate in a later analysis were over 15,000 TCR beta sequences.

Researchers ran the PCR with 60 Vbeta and 13 Jbeta primers. TCRdb keeps only in-frame clones here, not all; method: immunoSEQ multiplex PCR. The top ten clones hold 0.95% to 1.5% of a sample with about 92,000 clones, more than 65% of them seen once. The TCR originated in a girl aged 2-9 years in good health and CMV-seropositive. Sequencing was carried out using PBMCs.

In DNA, the CDR3 is TGTGCCAGCAGAGACGGGTGGTCCAATCAGCCCCAGCATTTT. It specifies CASRDGWSNQPQHF. This chain uses TRBV27 with TRBJ1-5, with unresolved D. The V gene's germline CDR1 is MNHEY and CDR2 SMNVEV (reference sequence). CDR3 size: 14 residues. V lost 6 bases and J 3 bases, leaving 12 bases between the germline ends.